The following is a T cell receptor beta chain sequence with its context. Other DNA variants within this sample encode the same CDR3. The entry originates in a study of shared clonotypes between healthy human individuals. The V gene's germline CDR1 is SGHDN and CDR2 FVKESK. Trimming removed 0 bases at V and 3 bases at J, with 4 bases between. The CDR3 runs to 13 residues. Clones were read by immunoSEQ multiplex PCR, and TCRdb kept only the in-frame ones, dropping some. The sample consists of 950,000 to 1,100,000 clones, more than 60% of them appearing once. This sequence originates from a man younger than 35 in good health. Input material: memory CD4+ T cells sorted from blood. Subset indicated: CD45RA-negative fraction. The chain is built from TRBV14 and TRBJ2-3; no clear D gene. This CDR3 reads CASSQELTDTQYF. The CDR3 region has the DNA TGTGCCAGCAGCCAAGAACTTACAGATACGCAGTATTTT.